One sample yielded the 26 T cell receptor beta chains listed below, sequenced in a study of shared clonotypes between healthy human individuals. TCRdb's copy holds only in-frame clones and misses some; the assay was immunoSEQ multiplex PCR. The sample consists of millions of clones, more than 80% of them appearing once. Sequencing input: naive CD4+ T cells from PBMCs. Specified subset: CD45RA+ positively selected. These receptors were obtained from a man aged 18 to 35 in good health. Some clones in this sample may be carry-over from other donors' samples.

V and J are TRBV30 and TRBJ2-7, with D unresolved. CDR3 size: 11 residues. Trimming shortened V by 3 bases and J by 5 bases, and 8 bases separated the two germline ends. Germline lookup yields CDR1 GTSNPN and CDR2 SVGIG (reference sequence). The CDR3 DNA sequence: TGTGCCTGGAGCGCCTCACACGAGCAGTACTTC. This encodes CAWSASHEQYF.

The rearrangement links TRBV9 to TRBJ2-3; 7 bases line up with TRBD2. Germline V gene lookup returns CDR1 SGDLS and CDR2 YYNGEE. CDR3 size: 16 residues. The trim removed 1 base at V and 4 bases at J, leaving 9 bases unmatched. DNA of the CDR3: TGTGCCAGCAGCGTATCGGGACGGGAGGCGGCAGATACGCAGTATTTT. It specifies CASSVSGREAADTQYF.

In regard to this clone: Distinct nucleotide sequences in the sample also encode this CDR3. The V call is TRBV5-1, the J call TRBJ2-2; D remains unclear. Trimming stripped 4 bases from V and 2 bases from J, with 3 bases between. Germline CDR1 SGHRS, CDR2 YFSETQ. The CDR3 spans 12 residues. CDR3 DNA sequence: TGCGCCAGCAGCCGCAACACCGGGGAGCTGTTTTTT. This encodes CASSRNTGELFF.

This sequence joins TRBV7-3 and TRBJ2-1; 8 bases are shared with TRBD2. Per germline, CDR1 SGHTA and CDR2 FQGTGA. Trimming removed 2 bases from V and 5 bases from J; junction bases left unmatched: 8. The CDR3 contains 16 residues. DNA of the CDR3: TGTGCCAGCAGCTTACAGGGACTAGTCGGAAACAATGAGCAGTTCTTC. This sequence encodes CASSLQGLVGNNEQFF.

This chain uses TRBV9 with TRBJ2-5; D not certain. V gave up 6 bases and J gave up 0 bases, with 15 bases separating them. The germline gives CDR1 SGDLS, CDR2 YYNGEE. The CDR3 is 15 residues long. The CDR3 here is CASTKKGQYQETQYF. In nucleotides, the CDR3 is TGTGCCAGCACCAAAAAAGGGCAGTACCAAGAGACCCAGTACTTC.

V gene TRBV28 combines with J gene TRBJ2-5; TRBD1 aligns across 11 bases. CDR1 and CDR2 (germline): MDHEN, SYDVKM. The CDR3 runs 18 residues. V was pared by 3 bases and J by 3 bases, with 12 bases of the junction left unmatched. In DNA form, the CDR3 reads TGTGCCAGCAGTTTCGCGGTACCGGGACAGGGGGGTAAAGAGACCCAGTACTTC. Protein sequence: CASSFAVPGQGGKETQYF.

The chain employs TRBV28 and TRBJ1-5, with D maybe TRBD1 (5 bases). The V gene's germline CDR1 is MDHEN and CDR2 SYDVKM. Trimming removed 4 bases at V and 3 bases at J, with 13 bases between. The CDR3 has 15 residues. In nucleotides, the CDR3 is TGTGCCAGCAGTTCCTCGGGGGGGTTCAATCAGCCCCAGCATTTT. This gives the protein CASSSSGGFNQPQHF.

The rearrangement uses TRBV14 and TRBJ2-5, with 10 bases lining up with TRBD2. CDR1 SGHDN and CDR2 FVKESK come from the germline V gene. Losses at the gene ends were 1 base for V and 2 bases for J; bases not matched to a gene: 4. The CDR3 is made up of 16 amino acids. CDR3 sequence: CASSQGFSGRQETQYF. CDR3 nucleotide sequence: TGTGCCAGCAGCCAAGGATTTAGCGGGAGGCAAGAGACCCAGTACTTC.

The chain joins TRBV18 to TRBJ2-2; TRBD2 matches at 10 bases. The length of the CDR3 is 15 residues. Trimming at V came to 2 bases and at J to 6 bases, leaving 3 bases not matched to a gene. Germline CDR1 reads KGHSH; CDR2 reads LQKENI. CDR3 nucleotide sequence: TGTGCCAGCTCACCAGTAGCGGGAGGACCCGGGGAGCTGTTTTTT. This translates into CASSPVAGGPGELFF. Using reference TRBV18 and TRBJ2-2 for the parts outside the CDR3, the full variable domain is NAGVMQNPRHLVRRRGQEARLRCSPMKGHSHVYWYRQLPEEGLKFMVYLQKENIIDESGMPKERFSAEFPKEGPSILRIQQVVRGDSAAYFCASSPVAGGPGELFFGEGSRLTVL.

The V and J genes are TRBV5-4 and TRBJ2-7; no reliable D call. In germline, CDR1 is SGHNT, CDR2 YYREEE (reference sequence). Deletions cut 7 bases from V and 2 bases from J, with 10 bases between. The CDR3 is made up of 12 amino acids. CDR3 amino acids: CASADGAYEQYF. Here the CDR3 DNA reads TGTGCCAGCGCGGACGGAGCCTACGAGCAGTACTTC.

This clone was seen more than once but under ten times. The chain recombines TRBV28 with TRBJ1-1; D may be TRBD1 (6 bases). V was pared by 3 bases and J by 4 bases, with 9 bases between. The CDR3 runs 13 residues. The germline V gene has CDR1 MDHEN and CDR2 SYDVKM. The CDR3 DNA sequence: TGTGCCAGCAGTTTGAACAGGGCCACTGAAGCTTTCTTT. Its protein product is CASSLNRATEAFF.

The J gene is TRBJ1-1, the V gene TRBV7-9; no definite D call. The germline gives CDR1 SEHNR, CDR2 FQNEAQ (reference sequence). V lost 3 bases and J lost 0, with 5 bases in between. This CDR3 has 13 residues. The CDR3, as DNA: TGTGCCAGCAGCTTTTGGGTGAACACTGAAGCTTTCTTT. It is translated as CASSFWVNTEAFF.

The chain links TRBV10-3 to TRBJ2-7; D unclear. The V and J ends lost 4 bases and 3 bases respectively, with 10 bases between them. CDR1 and CDR2 (germline): ENHRY, SYGVKD. The CDR3 spans 13 residues. CDR3 sequence: CAISGRQDYEQYF. The DNA for the CDR3 is TGTGCCATCAGTGGCAGGCAGGACTACGAGCAGTACTTC.

The J gene is TRBJ2-7, the V gene TRBV6-5; D is unresolved. This CDR3 is 15 amino acids long. Germline V CDR1 and CDR2: MNHEY, SVGAGI. Trimming took off 5 bases at V and 0 bases at J, with 14 bases between the two ends. The CDR3 is CASSPADASSYEQYF. The CDR3 DNA reads as TGTGCCAGCAGTCCCGCGGACGCAAGCTCCTACGAGCAGTACTTC.

The J gene is TRBJ1-5, the V gene TRBV11-2, with D unclear. Germline assignment: CDR1 SGHAT and CDR2 FQNNGV. V lost 5 bases to trimming and J lost 0 bases, with 11 bases between them. The CDR3 runs to 15 residues. CDR3 DNA sequence: TGTGCCAGCAGCCCCCGACGGGATAGCAATCAGCCCCAGCATTTT. It is translated as CASSPRRDSNQPQHF.

The chain links TRBV19 to TRBJ1-5; D gene unclear. The CDR3 loop spans 13 amino acids. V was shortened by 1 base and J by 7 bases, with 8 bases between the two germline ends. The germline gives CDR1 LNHDA, CDR2 SQIVND (reference sequence). The CDR3 DNA sequence: TGTGCCAGTAGTATAGCCTGGGAGCAGCCCCAGCATTTT. Protein sequence: CASSIAWEQPQHF.

This clone was counted once. The J gene is TRBJ1-2, the V gene TRBV28; no clear D gene. Trimming shortened V by 6 bases and J by 7 bases, and 15 bases separated the two germline ends. Germline loops: CDR1 MDHEN, CDR2 SYDVKM. This CDR3 is 13 amino acids long. Here the CDR3 reads CASSPGREGGYTF. The CDR3 DNA reads as TGTGCCAGCAGCCCCGGCCGGGAGGGTGGCTACACCTTC.

This clone was counted once. The chain recombines TRBV25-1 with TRBJ1-4; the match to TRBD1 covers 11 bases. The germline CDR1 and CDR2 sequences are MGHDK and SYGVNS. The CDR3 runs 13 residues. The trim removed 7 bases at V and 10 bases at J, leaving 5 bases unmatched. The CDR3 nucleotides are TGTGCCAGCAAGGGACAGGGGGAAGGAAAACTGTTTTTT. It is translated as CASKGQGEGKLFF.

The chain carries TRBV11-3 and TRBJ2-1, with D possibly being TRBD1 or TRBD2 (5 bases each). Germline V gene sequence: CDR1 SGHNT, CDR2 YENEEA. Trimming removed 5 bases from V and 0 bases from J, with 11 bases in between. This CDR3 spans 15 amino acids. CDR3 sequence reads: CASSVRGVSYNEQFF. In DNA form, the CDR3 reads TGTGCCAGCAGCGTCAGAGGGGTCTCCTACAATGAGCAGTTCTTC. Supplemented by reference TRBV11-3 and TRBJ2-1, the full variable domain reads EAGVVQSPRYKIIEKKQPVAFWCNPISGHNTLYWYLQNLGQGPELLIRYENEEAVDDSQLPKDRFSAERLKGVDSTLKIQPAELGDSAVYLCASSVRGVSYNEQFFGPGTRLTVL.

The rearrangement joins TRBV6-5 to TRBJ2-7, with D maybe TRBD2 (7 bases). Trimming shortened V by 0 bases and J by 5 bases, and 11 bases separated the two germline ends. The CDR3 spans 14 residues. Looked up from germline, CDR1 is MNHEY and CDR2 is SVGAGI. The CDR3 sequence is CASSYSAGAHEQYF. The DNA of the CDR3 is TGTGCCAGCAGTTACTCTGCGGGGGCCCACGAGCAGTACTTC.

The V call is TRBV2, the J call TRBJ2-7; 9 bases are shared with TRBD1. The CDR3 covers 16 residues. CDR1 is SNHLY and CDR2 is FYNNEI in the germline V gene. J lost 4 bases, V lost 4 bases, and 11 bases had no gene match. CDR3 nucleotide sequence: TGTGCCAGCAGTGGTGGACAGGGGCGCAATAGTTACGAGCAGTACTTC. Translated: CASSGGQGRNSYEQYF.

This clone was observed once. V usage is TRBV7-2 and J usage is TRBJ2-2; maybe TRBD1 (5 bases). Trimming pared 2 bases from V and 3 bases from J, leaving 16 bases between. The CDR3 extends over 17 amino acids. CDR1 is SGHTA, CDR2 FQGNSA, per germline. The CDR3 DNA sequence: TGTGCCAGCAGCTTATTTGGGGCAGGGCTGGACACCGGGGAGCTGTTTTTT. It specifies CASSLFGAGLDTGELFF.

This clone was observed once. The chain carries TRBV29-1 and TRBJ2-7, with 7 bases matching TRBD2. The CDR3 runs 15 residues. Germline V gene lookup returns CDR1 SQVTM and CDR2 ANQGSEA. The V and J ends lost 8 bases and 2 bases, in that order; junction bases with no gene match: 15. CDR3 sequence reads: CSPQERRESTYEQYF. DNA for the CDR3: TGCAGCCCCCAAGAGAGGCGGGAGAGCACCTACGAGCAGTACTTC.

The chain has TRBV7-2 and TRBJ2-1; D assignment may be TRBD1 or TRBD2 (5 bases each). This CDR3 comprises 14 residues. Germline CDR1 SGHTA, CDR2 FQGNSA. The V gene lost 4 bases and the J gene lost 0 bases, with 7 bases spanning the gap. CDR3 residues: CASSWDPSYNEQFF. The CDR3 coding sequence is TGTGCCAGCAGCTGGGACCCCTCCTACAATGAGCAGTTCTTC.

This sequence joins TRBV5-1 and TRBJ2-3, with 7 bases lining up with TRBD1. Germline CDR1 SGHRS, CDR2 YFSETQ. Unmatched junction bases numbered 6, after V lost 2 bases and J lost 6 bases. CDR3 length equals 14 residues. The CDR3 DNA reads TGCGCCAGCAGCTTTGAGGGGGCGTACGATACGCAGTATTTT. Translation gives CASSFEGAYDTQYF.

V usage is TRBV2 and J usage is TRBJ2-5; no reliable D call. Germline V gene sequence: CDR1 SNHLY, CDR2 FYNNEI. The CDR3 has 15 residues. Trimming took off 2 bases at V and 9 bases at J, with 19 bases between the two ends. Here the CDR3 reads CASSESGPQGWAQYF. The CDR3 nucleotides read TGTGCCAGCAGTGAATCTGGACCCCAAGGGTGGGCCCAGTACTTC.